The TCR beta chain under discussion was sequenced for a study of vaccination and CD4 T cells after COVID-19 (dated by TCRdb to 2021 to 2024). For the study in its entirety: SARS-CoV-2 positivity had been established in the convalescent patients by nasal swab PCR, and mild disease was recorded in roughly ten of these patients and severe disease in one. Six males and four females were included in the convalescent cohort, with two Hispanic individuals, seven Caucasians, two Asians and one multiracial person represented. Participants received two doses of either the Pfizer-BioNTech BNT162b2 vaccine (n=8) or the Moderna mRNA-1273 vaccine (n=2). Post-COVID blood samples were collected from convalescent patients a median of roughly 100 days after diagnosis, with a range of about 35 to 161 days. Post-vaccine blood samples were taken a median of around 68 days after the second vaccine dose, with a range of about 13 to 250 days. A few convalescent patients gave samples both early after vaccination (day 14) and late after vaccination (days 161 to 241). The cultures were stimulated with overlapping spike peptide pools from SARS-CoV-2 and from the common cold coronaviruses HCoV-NL63, HCoV-OC43 and HCoV-229E. Control cultures used a CEFX viral epitope pool as positive control, an HIV-1 Nef peptide pool as negative control, or no peptide. In 9 to 11 COVID-19 convalescent patients and a handful of infection-naive healthy vaccine recipients, researchers compared the spike-specific CD4+ TCR repertoire from before mRNA vaccination with the repertoire from after.

This specimen's time point label, interpreted: late sampling 161 to 241 days after vaccination in a few convalescent patients. The treatment or condition label, read with the paper, signifies: roughly 10-day PBMC culture with coronavirus spike peptide pools or control peptides (ViraFEST assay). To expand antigen-specific T cells with peptide pools and then pick out the expanded clonotypes through TCR sequencing, the study relied on the ViraFEST assay. The convalescent patients' positive SARS-CoV-2 PCR tests fell between March and December 2020, which was before the Alpha, Beta and Delta variants emerged in the United States. Fewer than 2.5 million PBMCs per well were cultured in IMDM with roughly 4.8% human AB serum and approximately 10 IU/ml IL-2, plus 10 ug/ml peptide pools. Half of the culture medium was replaced with fresh IL-2-containing medium on days 3 and 7. CD4+ T cells were isolated after approximately ten days of culture through negative selection using the EasySep CD4+ T cell isolation kit. Ficoll-Paque Plus gradient centrifugation was used to isolate PBMCs from whole blood, and the isolated PBMCs were then either used fresh or cryopreserved at -140C. Each culture condition was generally run in triplicate wells.

Trimming accounts for 0 bases at V and 6 bases at J, while the number of junction bases matched to no gene is 10. Inclusive of the bounding cysteine and phenylalanine, the CDR3 is 15 residues long. Solely the CDR3 DNA is kept, with 45 bases framed from the first base. The germline V gene (reference sequence) specifies DFQATT as CDR1 and SNEGSKA as CDR2. This clonotype has just a few counts. There is no known antigen for this receptor. No much larger clonotype is one base removed from it; base qualities were not supplied. The research as a whole found: The study included relatively few convalescent patients and did not analyze early timepoints after natural infection. An increase in the median number of SARS-CoV-2-reactive clonotypes from approximately 21 after infection to roughly 38 after vaccination was observed, but the change was not found to be significant. Of the vaccine-specific clones found in convalescent patients, nearly all (304 of 307) were mono-reactive for SARS-CoV-2 spike instead of being cross-reactive with common cold coronaviruses. Among convalescent patients, a median roughly 90% of the SARS-CoV-2-reactive clones seen after vaccination appeared only after vaccination, which suggests priming specific to the vaccine.

Library preparation used PCR. TCR sequencing of DNA from cultured CD4+ T cells used the Oncomine TCR Beta short-read assay at the Johns Hopkins FTIC core. The QIAamp micro DNA kit was used to extract genomic DNA from the cultured CD4+ T cells. Oncomine TCR Beta libraries from cultured CD4+ T cells were pooled with unique dual indexes and sequenced on an Illumina iSeq 100. Per the authors' processing: Non-productive sequences were removed, and CDR3s that did not start with C, did not end with F or W, or were shorter than 7 amino acids were discarded. The MANAFEST web application identified antigen-specific clonotypes by comparing peptide-stimulated wells against reference wells and other culture wells. Positive clones required FDR below 0.05, an odds ratio above 5, and productive frequency above 0.1% in at least two of three replicate wells. Clonotypes that were significantly expanded in both SARS-CoV-2 spike wells and at least one common cold coronavirus spike condition were defined as cross-reactive. Levenshtein distances (stringdist) and unrooted phylogenetic trees (ape) in R version 3.6.1 were used to assess CDR3 homology. The public reads were run again by TCRdb, first through fastp at Q25 and then through MiXCR, and only productive beta chains were kept. Identical CDR3 proteins give one entry, which carries the most common genes and DNA. TCRdb, not the original authors, processed these V and J calls. For this sample there are around 19,000 distinct CDR3 sequences; around 37% appear just once. Of the sample, about 2.8% is held by the ten largest clones.

The source is a human donor who had recovered from COVID-19. Recombination joined TRBV20-1 with TRBJ2-7, with 8 bases matching TRBD2. Sequenced material: CD4+ T cells from blood, cultured in vitro, taken about 7 months after SARS-CoV-2 vaccination. Read as DNA, the sequence is TGCAGTGCTAGAGAGCTTGGGGCGGGAGGTTCCGAGCAGTACTTC. Protein translation: CSARELGAGGSEQYF.